The 12 T cell receptor beta chains below were found in one sample sequenced in a study of OX40 agonist ivuxolimab in advanced cancers. Profiling relied on immunoSEQ multiplex PCR, and the TCRdb table lists in-frame clones only, not all of them. The table includes around 100,000 clones, 90% detected once. Sequencing was performed on CD4+ or CD8+ T cells sorted from blood, taken in a trial of the OX40 agonist ivuxolimab. These receptors were collected from an adult with an advanced solid tumor such as melanoma, head and neck, liver or kidney cancer.

The genes are TRBV6-6 and TRBJ2-7, with D perhaps matching TRBD1 (5 bases). The germline V gene encodes CDR1 MNHNY and CDR2 SVGAGI (reference sequence). CDR3 length: 13 amino acids. The V and J ends lost 2 bases and 6 bases respectively, with 11 bases between them. The CDR3 sequence: CASSYLDRGEQYF. Here the CDR3 DNA reads TGTGCCAGCAGTTACCTGGATAGGGGCGAGCAGTACTTC.

The genes are TRBV11-2 and TRBJ1-6; no firm D call. Per germline, CDR1 SGHAT and CDR2 FQNNGV. The CDR3 is 13 amino acids. The ends were cut back, 3 bases at V and 3 bases at J, with 3 bases in the middle. CDR3: CASSFDYNSPLHF. The CDR3 DNA reads TGTGCCAGCAGCTTCGACTATAATTCACCCCTCCACTTT.

This clone was counted a few times. J is TRBJ2-5 and V is TRBV6-5; 8 positions agree with TRBD1. The CDR3 covers 13 residues. Germline V gives CDR1 MNHEY, CDR2 SVGAGI. Trimming cost V 6 bases and J 6 bases; bases outside gene matches: 6. The CDR3 DNA reads TGTGCCAGCAGCCGGACAGGGCTGAAGACCCAGTACTTC. Encoded protein: CASSRTGLKTQYF.

The chain employs TRBV27 and TRBJ2-3; 9 bases map to TRBD2. CDR1 and CDR2 (germline): MNHEY, SMNVEV (reference sequence). V shed 6 bases, J shed 8 bases, and the junction held 12 bases outside the gene matches. This CDR3 region has 15 residues. The DNA of the CDR3 is TGTGCCAGCAGACAAAGCGGGGGGACCCGGGCTACGCAGTATTTT. Translated, it gives CASRQSGGTRATQYF.

V is TRBV6-1 and J is TRBJ1-1; tentatively, D is TRBD1 (6 bases). Germline V gene lookup returns CDR1 MNHNS and CDR2 SASEGT. The CDR3 is 14 residues long. With 5 bases removed from V and 1 base from J, the gap between germline ends came to 11 bases. CDR3 sequence (DNA): TGTGCCAGCAGTTCCGGGACACCGAACACTGAAGCTTTCTTT. Translated: CASSSGTPNTEAFF.

The chain links TRBV7-9 to TRBJ2-2; D call uncertain. CDR3 length: 14 amino acids. The V gene's germline CDR1 is SEHNR and CDR2 FQNEAQ (reference sequence). V was pared by 2 bases and J by 8 bases, with 12 bases between. CDR3 DNA: TGTGCCAGCAGCTTATATACAAACTCGGGGGAGCTGTTTTTT. Translating it yields CASSLYTNSGELFF.

The chain carries TRBV7-8 and TRBJ2-1; the D is unclear. The V gene's germline CDR1 is SGHVS and CDR2 FQNEAQ. Trimming cost V 2 bases and J 7 bases, with 6 bases left between them. This CDR3 spans 12 amino acids. The CDR3 loop is CASSLQANEQFF. CDR3 nucleotides: TGTGCCAGCAGCTTACAAGCAAATGAGCAGTTCTTC. Drawing the rest from reference TRBV7-8 and TRBJ2-1, the complete variable domain is GAGVSQSPRYKVAKRGQDVALRCDPISGHVSLFWYQQALGQGPEFLTYFQNEAQLDKSGLPSDRFFAERPEGSVSTLKIQRTQQEDSAVYLCASSLQANEQFFGPGTRLTVL.

The V call is TRBV13, the J call TRBJ2-7; the D gene is possibly TRBD2 (6 bases). Trimming left V 2 bases short and J 6 bases short, with 11 bases between. Germline values: CDR1 PRHDT, CDR2 FYEKMQ (reference sequence). The CDR3 loop spans 13 amino acids. This chain's CDR3 is CASSLRLVAEQYF. For the CDR3, the DNA is TGTGCCAGCAGCTTAAGACTAGTTGCCGAGCAGTACTTC. The variable domain in full, completed from reference TRBV13 and TRBJ2-7, reads AAGVIQSPRHLIKEKRETATLKCYPIPRHDTVYWYQQGPGQDPQFLISFYEKMQSDKGSIPDRFSAQQFSDYHSELNMSSLELGDSALYFCASSLRLVAEQYFGPGTRLTVT.

The chain uses TRBV6-1 and TRBJ2-7; D is perhaps TRBD1 (5 bases). The CDR3 is made up of 15 amino acids. Trimming pared 3 bases from V and 4 bases from J, leaving 16 bases between. Germline V gene data show CDR1 as MNHNS and CDR2 as SASEGT. CDR3 nucleotide sequence: TGTGCCAGCAGTGATAGGGTCAGGGTAAAGTACGAGCAGTACTTC. The encoded protein is CASSDRVRVKYEQYF.

This chain connects TRBV11-2 to TRBJ1-2; no reliable D call. From germline, CDR1 is SGHAT and CDR2 FQNNGV. Trimming took 5 bases from V and 0 from J, leaving 7 bases between them. The CDR3 contains 13 residues. The CDR3 DNA sequence: TGTGCCAGCAGCCCTCTCACTAACTATGGCTACACCTTC. Its translation is CASSPLTNYGYTF. The variable domain in full, with the rest retrieved from reference TRBV11-2 and TRBJ1-2, is EAGVAQSPRYKIIEKRQSVAFWCNPISGHATLYWYQQILGQGPKLLIQFQNNGVVDDSQLPKDRFSAERLKGVDSTLKIQPAKLEDSAVYLCASSPLTNYGYTFGSGTRLTVV.

The chain is built from TRBV19 and TRBJ1-1; the D gene is possibly TRBD1 (5 bases). V dropped 2 bases and J dropped 5 bases, with 21 bases sitting between them. There are 17 residues in the CDR3. Germline loops: CDR1 LNHDA, CDR2 SQIVND (reference sequence). CDR3 in DNA: TGTGCCAGTAGTATAATTCCGGGGGGGTTAAGAGGGACTGAAGCTTTCTTT. It is translated as CASSIIPGGLRGTEAFF.

The table lists this clone with a few counts. This sequence joins TRBV10-2 and TRBJ1-5, with a weak D call TRBD1 (6 bases). In germline, CDR1 is WSHSY, CDR2 SAAADI. Trimming removed 6 bases at V and 2 bases at J, with 11 bases between. The CDR3 is 14 amino acids. CDR3 protein: CASSGGGGNQPQHF. The CDR3 DNA follows: TGCGCCAGCAGCGGGGGCGGGGGCAATCAGCCCCAGCATTTT.